This TCR beta chain is from a study of shared clonotypes between healthy human individuals. Study-wide results and limits: Compared with memory subsets, naive subsets generally had larger estimated richness.

Every donor was a Caucasian adult from Nashville, Tennessee. The CDR3 loop spans 14 amino acids. Trimming shortened V by 11 bases and J by 4 bases, and 17 bases separated the two germline ends. The germline V gene encodes CDR1 MNHNS and CDR2 SASEGT. Generated by immunoSEQ multiplex PCR, the TCRdb table keeps only in-frame clones and is missing some. The data contain about 2.4 million clones, 93% of them seen just once; the ten biggest clones take up about 0.39%. Note on this clone: Its antigen is not known.

Sample: naive CD4+ T cells from PBMCs. Sample subset: CD45RA+ positively selected. This chain joins TRBV6-1 and TRBJ2-2, with D possibly TRBD2 on 6 matching bases. This clonotype originated in a man in his late teens or twenties in good health. Some clones in this sample may be carry-over from other donors' samples. The CDR3: CASTHGGSTGELFF. The CDR3 bases are TGTGCCTCCACGCACGGGGGATCCACCGGGGAGCTGTTTTTT.